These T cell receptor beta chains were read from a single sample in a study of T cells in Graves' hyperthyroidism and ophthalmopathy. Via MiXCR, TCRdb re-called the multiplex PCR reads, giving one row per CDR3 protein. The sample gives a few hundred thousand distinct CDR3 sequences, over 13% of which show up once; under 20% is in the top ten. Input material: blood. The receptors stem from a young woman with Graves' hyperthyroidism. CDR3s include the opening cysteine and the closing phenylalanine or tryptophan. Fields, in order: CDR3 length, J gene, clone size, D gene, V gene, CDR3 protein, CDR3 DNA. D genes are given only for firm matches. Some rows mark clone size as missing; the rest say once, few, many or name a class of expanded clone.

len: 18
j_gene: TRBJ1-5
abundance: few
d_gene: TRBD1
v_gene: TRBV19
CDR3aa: CASSAGQGGGYSNQPQHF
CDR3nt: TGTGCCAGTAGTGCGGGACAGGGGGGGGGGTATAGCAATCAGCCCCAGCATTTT

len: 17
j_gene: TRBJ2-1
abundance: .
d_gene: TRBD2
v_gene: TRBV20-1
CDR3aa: CSARGSGRGITYNEQFF
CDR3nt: TGCAGTGCCCGGGGGAGCGGGAGGGGCATCACCTACAATGAGCAGTTCTTC

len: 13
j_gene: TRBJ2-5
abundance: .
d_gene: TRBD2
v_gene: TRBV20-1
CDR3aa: CSARPGGLETQYF
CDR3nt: TGCAGTGCTCGGCCGGGAGGGCTGGAGACCCAGTACTTC

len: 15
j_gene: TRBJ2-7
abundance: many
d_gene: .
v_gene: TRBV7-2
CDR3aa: CASSSSTMSSYEQYF
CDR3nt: TGTGCCAGCAGCTCCTCGACGATGAGCTCCTACGAGCAGTACTTC

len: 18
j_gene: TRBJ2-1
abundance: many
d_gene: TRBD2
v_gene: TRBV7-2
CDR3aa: CASSLKGLAGANYNEQFF
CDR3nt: TGTGCCAGCAGCTTAAAGGGACTAGCGGGGGCCAATTACAATGAGCAGTTCTTC

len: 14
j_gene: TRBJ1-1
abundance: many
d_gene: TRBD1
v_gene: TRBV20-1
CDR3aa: CSALRQGGGTEAFF
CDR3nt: TGCAGTGCTTTAAGACAGGGAGGAGGCACTGAAGCTTTCTTT

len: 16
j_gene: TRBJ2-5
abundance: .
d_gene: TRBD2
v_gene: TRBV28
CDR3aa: CASSSLAGGPPETQYF
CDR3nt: TGTGCCAGCAGTTCTCTAGCGGGAGGGCCTCCCGAGACCCAGTACTTC

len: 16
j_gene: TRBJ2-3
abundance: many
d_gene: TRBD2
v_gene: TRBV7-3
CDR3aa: CASSTGLGRSTDTQYF
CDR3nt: TGTGCCAGCAGCACAGGACTAGGGCGGAGCACAGATACGCAGTATTTT

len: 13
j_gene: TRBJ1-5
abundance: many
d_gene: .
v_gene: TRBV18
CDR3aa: CASSPHVDQPQHF
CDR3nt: TGTGCCAGCTCACCTCACGTTGATCAGCCCCAGCATTTT

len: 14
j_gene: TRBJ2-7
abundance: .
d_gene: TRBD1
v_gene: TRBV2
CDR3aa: CASIPGQGLSEQYF
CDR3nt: TGTGCCAGCATCCCGGGACAGGGGTTGTCAGAGCAGTACTTC

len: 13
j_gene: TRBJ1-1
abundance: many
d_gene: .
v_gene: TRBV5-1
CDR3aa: CASSLVLHAEAFF
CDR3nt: TGCGCCAGCAGCTTGGTCCTTCATGCTGAAGCTTTCTTT

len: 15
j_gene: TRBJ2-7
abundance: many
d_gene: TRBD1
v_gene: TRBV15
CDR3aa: CATSRGDRESYEQYF
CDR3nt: TGTGCCACCAGCAGAGGGGACAGGGAATCCTACGAGCAGTACTTC

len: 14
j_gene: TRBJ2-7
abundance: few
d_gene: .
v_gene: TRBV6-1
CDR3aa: CASSKRTESYEQYF
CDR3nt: TGTGCCAGCTCCAAGCGGACTGAATCCTACGAGCAGTACTTC

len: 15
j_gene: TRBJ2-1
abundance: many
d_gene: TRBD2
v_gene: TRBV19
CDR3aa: CASIEAGDTYNEQFF
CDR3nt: TGTGCCAGTATCGAAGCGGGAGACACCTACAATGAGCAGTTCTTC

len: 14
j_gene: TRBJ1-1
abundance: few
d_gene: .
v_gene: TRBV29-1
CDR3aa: CSVEESGSATEAFF
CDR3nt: TGCAGCGTTGAAGAATCAGGGAGCGCCACTGAAGCTTTCTTT

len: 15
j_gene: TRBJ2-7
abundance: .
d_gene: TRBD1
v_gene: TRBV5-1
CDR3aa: CASSSSGTGSGEQYF
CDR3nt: TGCGCCAGCAGCTCGTCCGGGACAGGGAGCGGCGAGCAGTACTTC

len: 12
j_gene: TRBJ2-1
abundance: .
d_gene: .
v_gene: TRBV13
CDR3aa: CASSMGVSEQFF
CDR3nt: TGTGCCAGCAGCATGGGAGTAAGTGAGCAGTTCTTC

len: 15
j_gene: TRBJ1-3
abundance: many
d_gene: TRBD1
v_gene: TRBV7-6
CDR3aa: CASSRLVGGGNTIYF
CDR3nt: TGTGCCAGCAGCCGCTTGGTAGGGGGCGGAAACACCATATATTTT

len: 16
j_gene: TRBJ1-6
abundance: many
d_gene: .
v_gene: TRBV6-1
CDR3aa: CASSSGQMAYDSPLHF
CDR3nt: TGTGCCAGCAGCTCAGGACAAATGGCCTACGATTCACCCCTCCACTTT

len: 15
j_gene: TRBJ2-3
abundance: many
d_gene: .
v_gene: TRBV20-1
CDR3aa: CSSYAGRGVTDTQYF
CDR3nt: TGCAGTTCGTATGCTGGCAGGGGGGTCACGGATACGCAGTATTTT

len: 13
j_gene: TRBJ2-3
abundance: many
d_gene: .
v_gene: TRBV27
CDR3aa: CASSPAGTDTQYF
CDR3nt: TGTGCCAGCAGTCCCGCAGGGACAGATACGCAGTATTTT

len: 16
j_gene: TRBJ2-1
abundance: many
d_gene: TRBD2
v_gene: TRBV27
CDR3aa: CASSLGTSGNYNEQFF
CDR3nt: TGTGCCAGCAGTCTCGGGACTAGCGGAAACTACAATGAGCAGTTCTTC

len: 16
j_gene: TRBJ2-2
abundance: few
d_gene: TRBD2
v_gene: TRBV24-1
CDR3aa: CATSDPSGGWTGELFF
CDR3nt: TGTGCCACCAGTGATCCTAGCGGTGGCTGGACCGGGGAGCTGTTTTTT

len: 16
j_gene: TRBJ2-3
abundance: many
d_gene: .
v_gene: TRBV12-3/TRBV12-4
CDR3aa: CASARGQTFGTDTQYF
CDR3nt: TGTGCCAGCGCCAGGGGTCAGACGTTTGGCACAGATACGCAGTATTTT

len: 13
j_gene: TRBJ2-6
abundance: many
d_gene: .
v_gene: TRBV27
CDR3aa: CASSFPGANVLTF
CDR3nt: TGTGCCAGCAGTTTCCCTGGGGCCAACGTCCTGACTTTC

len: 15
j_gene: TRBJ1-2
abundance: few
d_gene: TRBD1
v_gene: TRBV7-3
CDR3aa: CASSPGSDRVDGYTF
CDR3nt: TGTGCCAGCAGCCCTGGATCCGACAGGGTAGATGGCTACACCTTC

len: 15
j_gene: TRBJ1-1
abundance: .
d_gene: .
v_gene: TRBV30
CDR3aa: CAWTPLTRLNTEAFF
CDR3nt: TGTGCCTGGACCCCATTGACACGACTGAACACTGAAGCTTTCTTT

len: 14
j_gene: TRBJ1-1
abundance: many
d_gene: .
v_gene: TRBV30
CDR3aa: CAWFPRLMNTEAFF
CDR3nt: TGTGCCTGGTTCCCCAGGCTAATGAACACTGAAGCTTTCTTT

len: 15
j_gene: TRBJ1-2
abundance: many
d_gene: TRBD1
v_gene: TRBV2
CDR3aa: CASSEEGTGNYGYTF
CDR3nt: TGTGCCAGCAGTGAGGAGGGGACAGGGAATTATGGCTACACCTTC

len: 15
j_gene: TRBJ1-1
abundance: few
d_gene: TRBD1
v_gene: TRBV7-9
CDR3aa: CASSFAGTANTEAFF
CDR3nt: TGTGCCAGCAGCTTCGCGGGGACAGCGAACACTGAAGCTTTCTTT

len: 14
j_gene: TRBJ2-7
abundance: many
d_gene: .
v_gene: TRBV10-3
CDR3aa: CVARRGNGSYEQYF
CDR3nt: TGTGTTGCTCGCAGGGGAAACGGGTCCTACGAGCAGTACTTC

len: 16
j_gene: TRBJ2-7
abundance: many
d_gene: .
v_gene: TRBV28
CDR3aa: CASSTTRGWSSYEQYF
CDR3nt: TGTGCCAGCAGCACAACCAGGGGCTGGAGCTCCTACGAGCAGTACTTC

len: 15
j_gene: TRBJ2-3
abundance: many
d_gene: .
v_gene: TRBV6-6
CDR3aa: CASSYSMSRTDTQYF
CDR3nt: TGTGCCAGCAGTTACTCGATGAGTCGCACAGATACGCAGTATTTT

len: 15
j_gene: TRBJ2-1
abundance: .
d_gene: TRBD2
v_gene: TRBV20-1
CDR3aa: CSAQLSGSVYNEQFF
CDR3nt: TGCAGTGCCCAACTCAGCGGGAGTGTCTACAATGAGCAGTTCTTC

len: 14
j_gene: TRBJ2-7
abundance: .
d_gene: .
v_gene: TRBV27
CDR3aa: CASSLFGSSNEQYF
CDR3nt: TGTGCCAGCAGTTTATTTGGGTCTTCGAACGAGCAGTACTTC

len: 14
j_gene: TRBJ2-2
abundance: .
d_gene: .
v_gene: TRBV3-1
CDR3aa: CASQPRENTGELFF
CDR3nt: TGTGCCAGCCAACCCAGGGAGAACACCGGGGAGCTGTTTTTT

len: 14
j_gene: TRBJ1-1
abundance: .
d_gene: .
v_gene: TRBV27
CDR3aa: CASREGLQNTEAFF
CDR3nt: TGTGCCAGCAGAGAGGGACTCCAGAACACTGAAGCTTTCTTT

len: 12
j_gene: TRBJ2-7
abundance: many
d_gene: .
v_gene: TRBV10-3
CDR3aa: CAIMGSSYEQYF
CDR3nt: TGTGCCATCATGGGTAGCTCCTACGAGCAGTACTTC

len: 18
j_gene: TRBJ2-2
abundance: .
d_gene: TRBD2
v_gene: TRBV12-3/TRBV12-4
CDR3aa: CASSMGLAGGPNTGELFF
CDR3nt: TGTGCCAGCAGTATGGGACTAGCGGGAGGGCCGAACACCGGGGAGCTGTTTTTT

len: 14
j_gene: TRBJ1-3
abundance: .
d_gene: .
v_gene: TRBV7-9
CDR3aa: CASSLSGPGNTIYF
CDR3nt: TGTGCCAGCAGCTTGAGCGGTCCTGGAAACACCATATATTTT

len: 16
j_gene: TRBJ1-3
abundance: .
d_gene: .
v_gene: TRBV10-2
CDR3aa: CASSESIGSSGNTIYF
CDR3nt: TGCGCCAGCAGTGAGTCGATCGGGAGCTCTGGAAACACCATATATTTT